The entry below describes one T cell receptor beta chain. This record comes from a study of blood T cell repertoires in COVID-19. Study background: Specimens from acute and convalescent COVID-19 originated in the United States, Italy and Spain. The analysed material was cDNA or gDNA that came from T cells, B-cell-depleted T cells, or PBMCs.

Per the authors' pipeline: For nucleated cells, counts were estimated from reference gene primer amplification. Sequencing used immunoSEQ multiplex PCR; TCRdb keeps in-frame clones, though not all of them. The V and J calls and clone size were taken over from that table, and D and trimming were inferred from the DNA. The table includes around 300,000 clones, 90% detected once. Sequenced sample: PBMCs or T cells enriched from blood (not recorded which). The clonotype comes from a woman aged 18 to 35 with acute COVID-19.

The CDR3 sequence is CASSLAGLYGYTF. Written as DNA, the CDR3 is TGTGCCAGCAGCTTAGCAGGGCTATATGGCTACACCTTC. The chain couples TRBV7-3 to TRBJ1-2, with D perhaps matching TRBD1 (5 bases). From germline, CDR1 is SGHTA and CDR2 FQGTGA. This CDR3 comprises 13 residues. V lost 2 bases and J lost 5, with 9 bases in between.